One sample yielded the 13 T cell receptor beta chains listed below, sequenced in a study of T cell responses to AZD1222 COVID-19 vaccine. TCRdb's copy holds only in-frame clones and misses some; the assay was immunoSEQ multiplex PCR. Of roughly 100,000 clones detected, 88% appear once; the ten largest clones hold less than 9.5%. The starting material was peripheral blood, obtained on day 0 of AZD1222 vaccination. The receptor set was obtained from an adult in good health.

The rearrangement links TRBV6-5 to TRBJ2-7; 10 positions agree with TRBD1. The germline V gene has CDR1 MNHEY and CDR2 SVGAGI. V lost 6 bases and J lost 3; bases outside the gene matches: 2. The CDR3 has 13 residues. The CDR3 is CASRGTGVYEQYF. The CDR3, as DNA: TGTGCCAGCAGGGGGACAGGGGTCTACGAGCAGTACTTC.

J is TRBJ2-5 and V is TRBV5-1, with D tentatively TRBD2 (6 bases). Trimming shortened V by 1 base and J by 3 bases, and 10 bases separated the two germline ends. The germline V gene encodes CDR1 SGHRS and CDR2 YFSETQ. The CDR3 sequence is 14 residues long. For the CDR3, the DNA is TGCGCCAGCAGCTTGTCCCGCGGGGAAGAGACCCAGTACTTC. It is translated as CASSLSRGEETQYF.

The chain carries TRBV6-5 and TRBJ2-1, with 7 bases that match TRBD2. This CDR3 spans 14 amino acids. The germline V gene encodes CDR1 MNHEY and CDR2 SVGAGI. V shed 7 bases, J shed 5 bases, and the junction held 8 bases outside the gene matches. CDR3 sequence: CASTLAEPDNEQFF. DNA of the CDR3: TGTGCCAGCACCCTAGCGGAGCCTGACAATGAGCAGTTCTTC.

J is TRBJ2-1 and V is TRBV7-3, with D possibly being TRBD1 or TRBD2 (5 bases each). Per the germline V gene, CDR1 is SGHTA and CDR2 is FQGTGA. The length of the CDR3 is 16 residues. Trimming cost V 2 bases and J 2 bases, with 13 bases left between them. As DNA, the CDR3 is TGTGCCAGCAGCTTACTGGGAGTGGGGGCCTACAATGAGCAGTTCTTC. Encoded protein: CASSLLGVGAYNEQFF. Variable domain in full (rest from reference TRBV7-3 and TRBJ2-1): GAGVSQTPSNKVTEKGKYVELRCDPISGHTALYWYRQSLGQGPEFLIYFQGTGAADDSGLPNDRFFAVRPEGSVSTLKIQRTERGDSAVYLCASSLLGVGAYNEQFFGPGTRLTVL.

This sequence joins TRBV5-1 and TRBJ2-1; 14 bases agree with TRBD2. After removal of 4 bases from V and 10 bases from J, the junction contained 4 bases not matched to a gene. The CDR3 length is 14 residues. The germline gives CDR1 SGHRS, CDR2 YFSETQ. CDR3 amino acids: CASSPGLAGEEQFF. The CDR3 DNA follows: TGCGCCAGCAGCCCGGGACTAGCGGGGGAGGAGCAGTTCTTC.

This chain connects TRBV5-1 to TRBJ2-1, with TRBD2 matching over 13 bases. This CDR3 is 17 amino acids long. Germline assignment: CDR1 SGHRS and CDR2 YFSETQ. J was trimmed by 10 bases and V by 3 bases; bases with no gene match: 13. The CDR3 is CASSSRTSGSFQSEQFF. CDR3 nucleotide sequence: TGCGCCAGCAGCTCCAGGACTAGCGGGAGCTTCCAGAGCGAGCAGTTCTTC.

The chain employs TRBV5-1 and TRBJ1-1; D not resolved. V was pared by 4 bases and J by 0 bases, with 7 bases between. The CDR3 has 13 amino acids. In germline, CDR1 is SGHRS, CDR2 YFSETQ. The DNA for the CDR3 is TGCGCCAGCAGCCTCCAGATGAACACTGAAGCTTTCTTT. It yields the protein CASSLQMNTEAFF.

CDR3 protein: CASSRDRGLSDTQYF. The CDR3 DNA reads TGTGCCAGCAGTAGGGACAGGGGTTTATCAGATACGCAGTATTTT. The chain joins TRBV6-5 to TRBJ2-3; 10 nucleotides line up with TRBD1. This CDR3 comprises 15 residues. V was clipped by 5 bases and J by 4 bases; unmatched bases: 6. Germline loops: CDR1 MNHEY, CDR2 SVGAGI.

The table lists this clone with a count of one. The chain links TRBV30 to TRBJ1-1; 8 bases map to TRBD1. CDR1 and CDR2 (germline): GTSNPN, SVGIG (reference sequence). V shed 8 bases and J 1 base; nucleotides not matched to a gene: 3. This CDR3 is built from 12 residues. The CDR3 loop reads CARDRGNTEAFF. As DNA, the CDR3 is TGTGCCCGAGACAGGGGGAACACTGAAGCTTTCTTT.

The V gene is TRBV5-1, the J gene TRBJ2-1, with 8 positions matching TRBD2. The trim removed 3 bases at V and 8 bases at J, leaving 7 bases unmatched. Germline loops: CDR1 SGHRS, CDR2 YFSETQ. The CDR3 sequence is 14 residues long. The CDR3 spells CASSSGAGVYEQFF. CDR3 coding DNA: TGCGCCAGCAGCTCCGGAGCGGGAGTTTATGAGCAGTTCTTC.

The chain joins TRBV5-6 to TRBJ2-5, with D unclear. The germline gives CDR1 SGHDT, CDR2 YYEEEE. Trimming left V 1 base short and J 3 bases short, with 13 bases between. CDR3 length equals 15 residues. The CDR3 DNA sequence: TGTGCCAGCAGCTTGCTGGGCCGGGCAGAAGAGACCCAGTACTTC. This translates into CASSLLGRAEETQYF.

The chain uses TRBV11-3 and TRBJ2-3; D is uncertain. V lost 4 bases, J lost 0 bases, and 14 bases lay in between. This CDR3 has 16 residues. Looked up from germline, CDR1 is SGHNT and CDR2 is YENEEA. The CDR3 DNA reads as TGTGCCAGCAGCTCCTCGACCCTTTCCAGCACAGATACGCAGTATTTT. It codes for CASSSSTLSSTDTQYF.

The chain carries TRBV28 and TRBJ1-1; 7 nucleotides agree with TRBD1. Germline values: CDR1 MDHEN, CDR2 SYDVKM. This CDR3 is 15 amino acids long. The trim removed 2 bases at V and 1 base at J, leaving 4 bases unmatched. The CDR3 region is CASSLQGVANTEAFF. The DNA for the CDR3 is TGTGCCAGCAGTTTACAGGGGGTAGCGAACACTGAAGCTTTCTTT.